This T cell receptor beta chain was obtained from a study of identical twins' blood T cells. The study's findings and limits: Twins shared more top CDR3 clonotypes than unrelated donors did.

With respect to this clonotype: Antigen: not known.

A previously described protocol, modified, built RNA-based TCR cDNA libraries. MiXCR, applied by TCRdb to the 5' RACE reads, yields one record per CDR3 protein. The sample contains 350,000 to 450,000 distinct CDR3 sequences, more than 25% of which appear only once. The CDR3 contains 13 residues. Trimming cost V 7 bases and J 2 bases; bases outside gene matches: 4. Germline CDR1 MNHEY, CDR2 SVGEGT. The sequenced sample consisted of PBMCs. The TCR originated in a woman between 18 and 55 years old in good health. The rearrangement links TRBV6-2 or TRBV6-3 to TRBJ2-7, with TRBD2 matching 8 bases. This CDR3 is CASKKAGAYEQYF. DNA of the CDR3: TGTGCCAGCAAAAAAGCGGGAGCCTACGAGCAGTACTTC.